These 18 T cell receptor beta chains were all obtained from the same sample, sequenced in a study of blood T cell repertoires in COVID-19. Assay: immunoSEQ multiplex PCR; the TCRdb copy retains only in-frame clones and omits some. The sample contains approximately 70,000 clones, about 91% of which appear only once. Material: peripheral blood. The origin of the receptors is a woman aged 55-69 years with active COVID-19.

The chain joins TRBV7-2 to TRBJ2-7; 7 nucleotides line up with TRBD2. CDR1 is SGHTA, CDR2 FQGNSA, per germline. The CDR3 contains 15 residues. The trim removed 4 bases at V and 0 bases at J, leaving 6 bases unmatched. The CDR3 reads CASSSLAVSSYEQYF. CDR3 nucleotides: TGTGCCAGCAGCTCCCTAGCGGTGAGCTCCTACGAGCAGTACTTC.

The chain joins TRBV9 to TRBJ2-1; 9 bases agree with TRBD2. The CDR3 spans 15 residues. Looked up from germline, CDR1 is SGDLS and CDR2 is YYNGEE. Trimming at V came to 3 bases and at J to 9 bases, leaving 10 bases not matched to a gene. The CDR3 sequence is CASSGAGLARAEQFF. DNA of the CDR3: TGTGCCAGCAGCGGCGCGGGACTAGCTCGAGCTGAGCAGTTCTTC.

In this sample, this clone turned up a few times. The DNA of the CDR3 is TGTGCCAGCAGCCAAGGCGGAGGGCTAGGAGGGGAGACCCAGTACTTC. This gives the protein CASSQGGGLGGETQYF. J is TRBJ2-5 and V is TRBV3-1 (or the pseudogene TRBV3-2); D possibly corresponds to TRBD2 (6 bases). Between the trimmed V and J ends, which lost 1 base and 5 bases, there was a span of 17 bases. Germline-derived CDR1 and CDR2 are LGHDT and YNNKEL (reference sequence). The CDR3 runs 16 residues.

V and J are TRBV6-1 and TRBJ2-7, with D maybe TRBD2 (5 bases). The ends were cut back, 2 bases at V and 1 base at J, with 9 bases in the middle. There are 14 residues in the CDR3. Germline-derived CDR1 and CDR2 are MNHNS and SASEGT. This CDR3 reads CASSETGYSYEQYF. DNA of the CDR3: TGTGCCAGCAGTGAAACGGGGTATTCCTACGAGCAGTACTTC.

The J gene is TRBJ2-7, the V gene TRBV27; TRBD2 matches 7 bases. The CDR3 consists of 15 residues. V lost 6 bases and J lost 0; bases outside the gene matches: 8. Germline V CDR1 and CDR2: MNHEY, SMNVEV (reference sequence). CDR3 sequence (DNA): TGTGCCAGCAGAACGTCAGCGGGAAACTCCTACGAGCAGTACTTC. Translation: CASRTSAGNSYEQYF.

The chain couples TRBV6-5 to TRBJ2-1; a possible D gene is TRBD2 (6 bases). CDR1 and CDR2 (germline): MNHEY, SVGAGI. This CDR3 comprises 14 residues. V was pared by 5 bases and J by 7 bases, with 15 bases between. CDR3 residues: CASSPGEEGNEQFF. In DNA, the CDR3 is TGTGCCAGCAGTCCCGGGGAGGAAGGGAATGAGCAGTTCTTC.

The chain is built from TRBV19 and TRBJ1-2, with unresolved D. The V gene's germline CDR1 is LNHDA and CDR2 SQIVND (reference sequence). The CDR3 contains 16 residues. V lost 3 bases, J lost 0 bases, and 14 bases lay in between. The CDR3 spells CASSMVGGKSNYGYTF. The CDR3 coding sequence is TGTGCCAGTAGTATGGTCGGCGGGAAGTCTAACTATGGCTACACCTTC.

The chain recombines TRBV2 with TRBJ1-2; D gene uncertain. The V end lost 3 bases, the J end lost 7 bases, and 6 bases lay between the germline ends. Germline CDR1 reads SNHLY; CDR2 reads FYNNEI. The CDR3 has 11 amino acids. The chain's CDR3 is CASSEAGGYTF. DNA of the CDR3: TGTGCCAGCAGTGAGGCAGGTGGCTACACCTTC.

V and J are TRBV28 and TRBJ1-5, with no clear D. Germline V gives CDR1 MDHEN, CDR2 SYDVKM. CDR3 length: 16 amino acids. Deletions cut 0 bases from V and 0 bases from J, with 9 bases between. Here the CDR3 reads CASSLWRVNSNQPQHF. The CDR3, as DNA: TGTGCCAGCAGTTTATGGAGGGTAAATAGCAATCAGCCCCAGCATTTT.

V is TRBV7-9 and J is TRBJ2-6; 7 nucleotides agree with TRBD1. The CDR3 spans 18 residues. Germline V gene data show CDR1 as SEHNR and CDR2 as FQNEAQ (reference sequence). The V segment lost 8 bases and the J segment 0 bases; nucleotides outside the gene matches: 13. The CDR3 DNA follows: TGTGCCAGCTGGATCGTCGGGACAGCAGTCTCTGGGGCCAACGTCCTGACTTTC. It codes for CASWIVGTAVSGANVLTF.

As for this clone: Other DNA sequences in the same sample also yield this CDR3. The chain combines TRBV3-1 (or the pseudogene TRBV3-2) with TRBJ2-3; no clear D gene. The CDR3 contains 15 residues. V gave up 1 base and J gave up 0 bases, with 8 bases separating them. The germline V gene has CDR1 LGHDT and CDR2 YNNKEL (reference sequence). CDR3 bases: TGTGCCAGCAGCCAAGGTCCTTCTAGCACAGATACGCAGTATTTT. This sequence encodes CASSQGPSSTDTQYF.

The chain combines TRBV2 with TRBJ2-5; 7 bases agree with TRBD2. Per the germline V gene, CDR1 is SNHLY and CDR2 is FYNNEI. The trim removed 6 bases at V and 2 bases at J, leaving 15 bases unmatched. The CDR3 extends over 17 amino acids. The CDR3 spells CASRGRRAGSPQETQYF. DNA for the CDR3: TGTGCCAGCAGAGGCAGGCGAGCGGGATCCCCGCAAGAGACCCAGTACTTC.

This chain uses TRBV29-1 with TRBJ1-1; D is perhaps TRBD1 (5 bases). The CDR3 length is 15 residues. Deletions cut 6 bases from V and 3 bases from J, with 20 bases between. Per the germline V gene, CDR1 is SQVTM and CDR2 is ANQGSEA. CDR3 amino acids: CSVGQSVQVDTEAFF. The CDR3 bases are TGCAGCGTGGGTCAATCGGTACAGGTCGACACTGAAGCTTTCTTT.

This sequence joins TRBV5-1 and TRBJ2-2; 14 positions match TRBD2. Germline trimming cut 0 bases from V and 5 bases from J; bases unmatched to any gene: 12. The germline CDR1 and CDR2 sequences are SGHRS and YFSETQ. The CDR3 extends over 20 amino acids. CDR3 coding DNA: TGCGCCAGCAGCTTGGAATTCCCGGGACTAGCGGGAGTAGGGACCGGGGAGCTGTTTTTT. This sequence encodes CASSLEFPGLAGVGTGELFF.

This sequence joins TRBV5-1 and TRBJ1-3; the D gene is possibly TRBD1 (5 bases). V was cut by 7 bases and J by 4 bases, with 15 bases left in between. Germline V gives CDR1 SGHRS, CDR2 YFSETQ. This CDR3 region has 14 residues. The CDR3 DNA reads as TGCGCCAGCGCCTCGGGGGGAGGAGGAAACACCATATATTTT. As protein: CASASGGGGNTIYF. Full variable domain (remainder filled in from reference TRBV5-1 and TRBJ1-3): KAGVTQTPRYLIKTRGQQVTLSCSPISGHRSVSWYQQTPGQGLQFLFEYFSETQRNKGNFPGRFSGRQFSNSRSEMNVSTLELGDSALYLCASASGGGGNTIYFGEGSWLTVV.

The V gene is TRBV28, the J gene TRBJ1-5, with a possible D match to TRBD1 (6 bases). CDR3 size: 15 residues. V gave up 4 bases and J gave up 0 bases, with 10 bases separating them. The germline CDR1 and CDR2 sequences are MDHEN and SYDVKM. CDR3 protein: CASSWTDYSNQPQHF. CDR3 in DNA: TGTGCCAGCAGTTGGACAGACTATAGCAATCAGCCCCAGCATTTT.

CDR3 bases: TGTGCCAGCAGCTTAGCGACAGGCCTCTATGGCTACACCTTC. This sequence encodes CASSLATGLYGYTF. The chain has TRBV7-9 and TRBJ1-2; maybe TRBD1 (6 bases). CDR1 and CDR2 (germline): SEHNR, FQNEAQ (reference sequence). The germline V and J ends were trimmed by 0 bases and 4 bases, with 9 bases remaining between them. The CDR3 has 14 amino acids.

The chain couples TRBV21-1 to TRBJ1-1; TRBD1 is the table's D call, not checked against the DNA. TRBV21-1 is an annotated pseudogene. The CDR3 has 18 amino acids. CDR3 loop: CASSKESGTVPIGTEAFF. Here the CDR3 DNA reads TGTGCCAGCAGCAAAGAGTCCGGGACAGTCCCCATAGGCACTGAAGCTTTCTTT.